The rows below give T cell receptor beta chains drawn from one sample of a study of breast tumors, draining lymph nodes, adjacent tissues. TCRdb itself ran the multiplex PCR reads through MiXCR, one entry per CDR3 protein. There are around 190,000 distinct CDR3 sequences in the sample; roughly a third occur only once, and over 3.5% lies in the top ten. The source material was axillary lymph node tissue. These receptors were obtained from a female donor with breast cancer. Some clones in this sample may be carry-over from other donors' samples. CDR3s include the opening cysteine and the closing phenylalanine or tryptophan. D genes are given only for firm matches. The listing skips clone size in some rows; elsewhere it reads once, few, many or a size class.

J gene,V gene,CDR3 length,clone size,D gene,CDR3 protein,CDR3 DNA
TRBJ2-3,TRBV6-5,15,few,TRBD2,CASSYTSGSTDTQYF,TGTGCCAGCAGTTATACTAGCGGGAGCACAGATACGCAGTATTTT
TRBJ2-3,TRBV5-1,16,many,TRBD2,CASSLGGGSSTDTQYF,TGCGCCAGCAGCTTGGGGGGGGGGTCTTCCACAGATACGCAGTATTTT
TRBJ2-1,TRBV29-1,13,many,.,CSVERETYNEQFF,TGCAGCGTTGAAAGAGAAACCTACAATGAGCAGTTCTTC
TRBJ2-7,TRBV6-6,15,many,.,CASSHSGAYTYEQYF,TGTGCCAGCAGTCACTCTGGGGCCTACACCTACGAGCAGTACTTC
TRBJ2-3,TRBV20-1,12,.,.,CGARDRWDTQYF,TGCGGTGCTAGAGACAGGTGGGATACGCAGTATTTT
TRBJ1-5,TRBV20-1,15,many,.,CSAREDGQTSQPQHF,TGCAGTGCTAGAGAAGATGGACAGACTTCCCAGCCCCAGCATTTT
TRBJ1-4,TRBV20-1,16,many,TRBD1,CSARPHRGRTNEKLFF,TGCAGTGCTAGACCCCACAGGGGCCGGACTAATGAAAAACTGTTTTTT
TRBJ1-2,TRBV7-9,14,many,.,CASSLTVPGGGYTF,TGTGCCAGCAGCTTAACAGTCCCCGGGGGAGGCTACACCTTC
TRBJ2-1,TRBV10-2,14,many,.,CASRARGSYNEQFF,TGCGCCAGCAGAGCTCGGGGGTCCTACAATGAGCAGTTCTTC
TRBJ2-5,TRBV19,15,many,.,CASSRSVRWGETQYF,TGTGCCAGTAGTAGGTCCGTACGATGGGGGGAGACCCAGTACTTC
TRBJ1-1,TRBV30,13,.,TRBD1,CAWSVQGHTEAFF,TGTGCCTGGAGTGTACAGGGGCACACTGAAGCTTTCTTT
TRBJ1-6,TRBV28,13,many,.,CASSSRPDSPLHF,TGTGCCAGCAGTTCTCGTCCCGATTCACCCCTCCACTTT
TRBJ1-4,TRBV6-5,15,many,TRBD1,CASRLTGGSSGKLFF,TGTGCCAGCAGATTGACAGGGGGGTCTTCTGGAAAACTGTTTTTT
TRBJ2-5,TRBV18,14,many,.,CASSPPAGLETQYF,TGTGCCAGCTCACCACCGGCAGGGTTGGAGACCCAGTACTTC
TRBJ2-7,TRBV6-5,13,few,TRBD1,CASSHSRGREQYF,TGTGCCAGCAGTCACTCGAGGGGGCGTGAGCAGTACTTC
TRBJ1-1,TRBV2,14,.,.,CASSLVGMNTEAFF,TGTGCCAGCAGCCTGGTGGGCATGAACACTGAAGCTTTCTTT
TRBJ1-2,TRBV6-5,15,many,TRBD1,CASRPWTGTDYGYTF,TGTGCCAGCAGACCTTGGACAGGGACCGACTATGGCTACACCTTC
TRBJ1-5,TRBV20-1,13,many,TRBD1,CSAKGQINQPQHF,TGCAGTGCTAAGGGACAGATCAATCAGCCCCAGCATTTT
TRBJ2-2,TRBV12-3/TRBV12-4,17,many,.,CASSHLAGQRYTGELFF,TGTGCCAGCAGCCATCTCGCAGGGCAGCGTTACACCGGGGAGCTGTTTTTT
TRBJ1-6,TRBV11-3,16,many,TRBD1,CASSLALARGLSPLHF,TGTGCCAGCAGCTTAGCATTGGCCAGGGGGCTATCACCCCTCCACTTT
TRBJ2-7,TRBV7-3,15,many,.,CASSPHGGGKGEQYF,TGTGCCAGCAGCCCCCATGGGGGCGGCAAGGGGGAGCAGTACTTC
TRBJ2-7,TRBV13,20,.,TRBD2,CASSLRAPGHGTSVSYEQYF,TGTGCCAGCAGCTTAAGGGCGCCGGGACATGGGACTAGCGTCTCCTACGAGCAGTACTTC
TRBJ1-1,TRBV6-1,12,.,.,CASTMTKAEAFF,TGTGCCAGCACTATGACAAAGGCTGAAGCTTTCTTT
TRBJ2-3,TRBV7-3,20,many,.,CASSSLRRTAASRSGDTQYF,TGTGCCAGCAGCTCCCTGCGCCGGACTGCGGCTAGCCGATCGGGAGATACGCAGTATTTT
TRBJ1-2,TRBV5-5,15,many,.,CASSLYGAGGYGYTF,TGTGCCAGCAGCTTGTATGGGGCGGGTGGCTATGGCTACACCTTC
TRBJ1-4,TRBV6-5,15,many,.,CASSYDGNPNEKLFF,TGTGCCAGCAGTTACGACGGGAATCCTAATGAAAAACTGTTTTTT
TRBJ2-7,TRBV6-6,18,many,TRBD2,CASSPRGGGSRLDYEQYF,TGTGCCAGCAGTCCCCGTGGTGGCGGGAGCCGTCTTGACTACGAGCAGTACTTC
TRBJ1-6,TRBV28,15,many,.,CASSLITLGGSPLHF,TGTGCCAGCAGTTTAATCACCTTGGGAGGGTCACCCCTCCACTTT
TRBJ1-5,TRBV7-8,17,many,TRBD1,CASSLGVRDRVDQPQHF,TGTGCCAGCAGCTTAGGGGTCCGGGACAGGGTGGATCAGCCCCAGCATTTT
TRBJ1-3,TRBV25-1,13,.,.,CAGSVHPGNTIYF,TGTGCCGGCAGTGTCCACCCTGGAAACACCATATATTTT
TRBJ2-3,TRBV12-3/TRBV12-4,14,many,TRBD2,CASRATSGGDTQYF,TGTGCCAGCAGAGCTACTAGCGGGGGTGATACGCAGTATTTT
TRBJ1-5,TRBV28,13,few,.,CASSLVVWQPQHF,TGTGCCAGCAGTTTGGTGGTATGGCAGCCCCAGCATTTT
TRBJ2-5,TRBV18,14,many,TRBD1,CASSSGTGGETQYF,TGTGCCAGCTCATCGGGGACAGGGGGAGAGACCCAGTACTTC
TRBJ2-7,TRBV14,14,.,.,CASSRDLDSYEQYF,TGTGCTAGCAGCCGAGATCTTGACTCCTACGAGCAGTACTTC
TRBJ2-3,TRBV4-2,15,many,TRBD2,CASSQGRRESDTQYF,TGTGCCAGCAGCCAAGGAAGGCGGGAGTCAGATACGCAGTATTTT
TRBJ2-2,TRBV3-1,17,many,.,CASSQDERAAVVGELFF,TGTGCCAGCAGCCAAGATGAGAGGGCCGCTGTTGTCGGGGAGCTGTTTTTT
TRBJ1-1,TRBV7-9,14,once,.,CASSLEVLSTEAFF,TGTGCCAGCAGCTTAGAGGTCCTGAGCACTGAAGCTTTCTTT
TRBJ2-2,TRBV2,16,.,.,CASSIGPAANTRGAVF,TGTGCCAGCAGTATAGGGCCAGCGGCGAACACCAGGGGAGCTGTTTTT
TRBJ2-7,TRBV13,15,.,TRBD2,CASRGSSGSSYEQYF,TGTGCCAGCCGGGGTTCTAGCGGGAGTTCCTACGAGCAGTACTTC
TRBJ1-2,TRBV9,15,many,TRBD1,CASSVGTGGSYGYTF,TGTGCCAGCAGCGTAGGGACAGGGGGCTCCTATGGCTACACCTTC
TRBJ2-3,TRBV5-6,16,many,TRBD2,CASSLTTGLEPDTQYF,TGTGCCAGCAGCCTAACCACGGGACTAGAGCCAGATACGCAGTATTTT